Below are 17 T cell receptor beta chains sequenced from a single sample in a study of cytomegalovirus exposure and HLA in healthy donors. Method: immunoSEQ multiplex PCR; TCRdb's copy keeps in-frame clones and lacks some. The profile shows roughly 200,000 clones, about four fifths of them singletons. The specimen sequenced was PBMCs. The receptors here all came from a woman between 18 and 29 years old in good health and CMV-seropositive.

The count of this clone is one. The chain joins TRBV7-2 to TRBJ1-1; 11 bases agree with TRBD1. Germline-derived CDR1 and CDR2 are SGHTA and FQGNSA. Unmatched junction bases numbered 5, after V lost 5 bases and J lost 9 bases. The CDR3 is made up of 13 amino acids. CDR3 amino acids: CASSQRDRGKAFF. CDR3 coding DNA: TGTGCCAGCAGCCAGCGGGACAGGGGGAAAGCTTTCTTT.

This sequence joins TRBV6-1 and TRBJ1-1, with D tentatively TRBD1 (5 bases). Trimming removed 2 bases at V and 9 bases at J, with 13 bases between. CDR3 length equals 13 residues. Germline V gene data show CDR1 as MNHNS and CDR2 as SASEGT. CDR3 amino acids: CASSESARGKAFF. CDR3 sequence (DNA): TGTGCCAGCAGTGAATCCGCGCGGGGGAAAGCTTTCTTT.

The gene calls are TRBV14 and TRBJ2-1, with D unresolved. Trimming removed 0 bases from V and 9 bases from J, with 18 bases in between. Germline V gene lookup returns CDR1 SGHDN and CDR2 FVKESK. The CDR3 length is 16 residues. CDR3 region: CASSQETTPVLGEQFF. The DNA of the CDR3 is TGTGCCAGCAGCCAAGAGACGACACCGGTGTTGGGTGAGCAGTTCTTC.

CDR3 sequence reads: CASSLGRSNQPQHF. The CDR3, as DNA: TGTGCCAGCAGCTTGGGGCGTAGCAATCAGCCCCAGCATTTT. The chain has TRBV7-2 and TRBJ1-5, with D tentatively TRBD1 (5 bases). V was pared by 3 bases and J by 0 bases, with 6 bases between. From germline, CDR1 is SGHTA and CDR2 FQGNSA. This CDR3 spans 14 amino acids.

The J gene is TRBJ1-1, the V gene TRBV4-2; D gene unclear. Germline assignment: CDR1 LGHNA and CDR2 YNFKEQ. The CDR3 extends over 16 amino acids. V lost 0 bases and J lost 1, with 12 bases in between. CDR3 bases: TGTGCCAGCAGCCAAGAATTTGGAGGAGAGAACACTGAAGCTTTCTTT. As protein: CASSQEFGGENTEAFF.

The J gene is TRBJ2-1, the V gene TRBV21-1; TRBD2, the table's D call, was not compared with the DNA. TRBV21-1 is assigned pseudogene status. This CDR3 is 18 amino acids long. The CDR3 bases are TGTGCCAGCAGCAAAGGGGGGAGTAGCGGGGGTCCCTCCCATGAGCAGTTCTTC. This codes for CASSKGGSSGGPSHEQFF.

This clone was detected many times. This sequence joins TRBV28 and TRBJ1-2; TRBD1 is a possible D gene (5 bases). The CDR3 is made up of 13 amino acids. Germline V gene lookup returns CDR1 MDHEN and CDR2 SYDVKM. The CDR3 is CQSGNFDSYGYTF. CDR3 nucleotide sequence: TGTCAAAGTGGGAACTTCGACAGCTATGGCTACACCTTC.

V is TRBV6-5 and J is TRBJ1-3; possible D gene TRBD1, 5 bases. Trimming shortened V by 6 bases and J by 7 bases, and 13 bases separated the two germline ends. The CDR3 is 13 residues long. The germline CDR1 and CDR2 sequences are MNHEY and SVGAGI. The CDR3 nucleotides are TGTGCCAGCAGCCCAGGGCTTGGGAACACCATATATTTT. It yields the protein CASSPGLGNTIYF.

There are a few counts of this clone. The CDR3 DNA reads as TGTGCCAGCAGCCCTTTTGGGGGGAGAACTGAAGCTTTCTTT. It yields the protein CASSPFGGRTEAFF. The chain couples TRBV27 to TRBJ1-1, with a possible D match to TRBD1 (5 bases). The CDR3 length is 14 residues. CDR1 is MNHEY and CDR2 is SMNVEV in the germline V gene (reference sequence). V gave up 6 bases and J gave up 5 bases, with 16 bases separating them.

The genes are TRBV5-1 and TRBJ2-5, with TRBD2 identical over 7 bases. V trimming: 0 bases; J trimming: 2 bases; junction bases outside the gene matches: 4. The CDR3 has 15 amino acids. Germline assignment: CDR1 SGHRS and CDR2 YFSETQ. CDR3 sequence: CASSLAPSGQETQYF. In DNA, the CDR3 is TGCGCCAGCAGCTTGGCCCCTAGCGGACAAGAGACCCAGTACTTC.

The chain has TRBV5-6 and TRBJ2-3; 12 positions match TRBD2. This CDR3 comprises 18 residues. The V gene end was trimmed by 1 base and the J gene end by 0 bases; junction bases not matched to a gene: 6. Germline loops: CDR1 SGHDT, CDR2 YYEEEE. CDR3 nucleotide sequence: TGTGCCAGCAGCTTGCGTCTAGCGGGGGGGCTCAGCACAGATACGCAGTATTTT. This codes for CASSLRLAGGLSTDTQYF.

This clone was detected ten times or more. This chain connects TRBV6-1 to TRBJ2-5; D uncertain. CDR1 is MNHNS, CDR2 SASEGT, per germline. The CDR3 has 12 amino acids. V was cut by 5 bases and J by 6 bases, with 10 bases left in between. The CDR3 DNA reads TGTGCCAGCAGTTCCTCTTCCCAGACCCAGTACTTC. This codes for CASSSSSQTQYF.

The chain recombines TRBV27 with TRBJ2-7; no clear D gene. Germline CDR1 and CDR2: MNHEY and SMNVEV (reference sequence). Trimming took off 4 bases at V and 2 bases at J, with 18 bases between the two ends. The CDR3 is 16 residues long. CDR3 in amino acids: CASSSSQEVDTYEQYF. CDR3 DNA: TGTGCCAGCAGTTCGTCTCAGGAAGTGGATACCTACGAGCAGTACTTC.

The chain joins TRBV13 to TRBJ2-5, with TRBD1 as a possible D gene (5 bases). Germline V lookup: CDR1 PRHDT, CDR2 FYEKMQ (reference sequence). V lost 10 bases to trimming and J lost 5 bases, with 20 bases between them. This CDR3 is 14 amino acids long. CDR3 in DNA: TGTGCCACTAGAAGCACAGGCGGCGTGGAGACCCAGTACTTC. This sequence encodes CATRSTGGVETQYF.

This clone was detected only a few times. This chain joins TRBV13 and TRBJ1-2, with TRBD1 matching over 10 bases. The V segment lost 0 bases and the J segment 6 bases; nucleotides outside the gene matches: 4. The CDR3 spans 15 residues. Germline CDR1 is PRHDT and CDR2 is FYEKMQ (reference sequence). Here the CDR3 DNA reads TGTGCCAGCAGCTTAGGGATCGGACAGGGGGATGGCTACACCTTC. It specifies CASSLGIGQGDGYTF. Complete variable domain (other parts from reference TRBV13 and TRBJ1-2): AAGVIQSPRHLIKEKRETATLKCYPIPRHDTVYWYQQGPGQDPQFLISFYEKMQSDKGSIPDRFSAQQFSDYHSELNMSSLELGDSALYFCASSLGIGQGDGYTFGSGTRLTVV.

The rearrangement links TRBV7-9 to TRBJ1-2; the D gene is possibly TRBD1 (6 bases). Germline V lookup: CDR1 SEHNR, CDR2 FQNEAQ (reference sequence). Trimming cost V 5 bases and J 8 bases, with 21 bases left between them. The CDR3 runs to 15 residues. The CDR3, as DNA: TGTGCCAGCAGCCTCCTTTTACAGGGTGATTCGGGCTACACCTTC. Protein sequence: CASSLLLQGDSGYTF.

The chain combines TRBV14 with TRBJ2-6; no clear D. This CDR3 spans 14 amino acids. Germline lookup yields CDR1 SGHDN and CDR2 FVKESK. The V end was cut by 5 bases, the J end by 0 bases, with 5 bases between. CDR3 sequence reads: CASSKSSGANVLTF. DNA for the CDR3: TGTGCCAGCAGCAAGAGCTCTGGGGCCAACGTCCTGACTTTC.